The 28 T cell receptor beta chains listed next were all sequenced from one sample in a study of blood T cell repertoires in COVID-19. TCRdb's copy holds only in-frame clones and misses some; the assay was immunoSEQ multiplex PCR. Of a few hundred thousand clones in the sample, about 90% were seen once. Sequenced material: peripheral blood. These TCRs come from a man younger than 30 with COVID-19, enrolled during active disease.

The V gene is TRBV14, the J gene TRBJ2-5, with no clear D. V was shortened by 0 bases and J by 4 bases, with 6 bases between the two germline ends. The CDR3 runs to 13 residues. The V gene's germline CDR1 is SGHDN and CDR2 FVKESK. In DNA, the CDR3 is TGTGCCAGCAGCCAAGATCTTTTAGAGACCCAGTACTTC. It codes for CASSQDLLETQYF. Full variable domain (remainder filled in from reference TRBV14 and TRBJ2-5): EAGVTQFPSHSVIEKGQTVTLRCDPISGHDNLYWYRRVMGKEIKFLLHFVKESKQDESGMPNNRFLAERTGGTYSTLKVQPAELEDSGVYFCASSQDLLETQYFGPGTRLLVL.

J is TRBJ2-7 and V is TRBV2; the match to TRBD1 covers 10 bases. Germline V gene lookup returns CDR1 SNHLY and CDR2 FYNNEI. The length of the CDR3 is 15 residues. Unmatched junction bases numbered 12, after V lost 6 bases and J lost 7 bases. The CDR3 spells CASSEPGQGSREQYF. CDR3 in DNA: TGTGCCAGCAGCGAACCGGGACAGGGGTCGAGAGAGCAGTACTTC.

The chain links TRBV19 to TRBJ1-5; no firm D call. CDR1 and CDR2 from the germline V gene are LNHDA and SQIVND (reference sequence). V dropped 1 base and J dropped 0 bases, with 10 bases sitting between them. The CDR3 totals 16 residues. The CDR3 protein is CASSIGRDYSNQPQHF. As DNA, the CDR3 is TGTGCCAGTAGTATAGGGAGAGACTATAGCAATCAGCCCCAGCATTTT.

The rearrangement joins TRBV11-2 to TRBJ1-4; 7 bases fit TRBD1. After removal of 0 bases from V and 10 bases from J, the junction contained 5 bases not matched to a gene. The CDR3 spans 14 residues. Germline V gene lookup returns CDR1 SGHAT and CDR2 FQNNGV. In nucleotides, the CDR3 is TGTGCCAGCAGCTTAGATCAGGGGGAAAGAAAACTGTTTTTT. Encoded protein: CASSLDQGERKLFF.

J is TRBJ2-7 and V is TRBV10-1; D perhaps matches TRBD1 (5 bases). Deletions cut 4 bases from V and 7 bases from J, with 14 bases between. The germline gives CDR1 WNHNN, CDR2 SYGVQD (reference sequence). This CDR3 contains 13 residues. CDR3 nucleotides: TGCGCCAGCAGTGCTCTGACAGAGTCTGAGCAGTACTTC. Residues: CASSALTESEQYF.

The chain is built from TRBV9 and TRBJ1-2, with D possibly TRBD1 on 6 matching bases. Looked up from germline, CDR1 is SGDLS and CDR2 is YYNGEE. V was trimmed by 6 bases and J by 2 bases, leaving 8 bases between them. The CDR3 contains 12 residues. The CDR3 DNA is TGTGCCAGCACCCAGGGGAACTATGGCTACACCTTC. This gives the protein CASTQGNYGYTF. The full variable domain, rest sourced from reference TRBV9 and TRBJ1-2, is DSGVTQTPKHLITATGQRVTLRCSPRSGDLSVYWYQQSLDQGLQFLIQYYNGEERAKGNILERFSAQQFPDLHSELNLSSLELGDSALYFCASTQGNYGYTFGSGTRLTVV.

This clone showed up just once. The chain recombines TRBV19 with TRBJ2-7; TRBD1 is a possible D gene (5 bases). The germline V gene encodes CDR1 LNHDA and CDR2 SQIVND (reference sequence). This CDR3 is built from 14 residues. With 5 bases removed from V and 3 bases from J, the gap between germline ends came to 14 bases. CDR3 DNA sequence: TGTGCCAGTAGTGCCACAGACAGCCACTACGAGCAGTACTTC. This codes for CASSATDSHYEQYF.

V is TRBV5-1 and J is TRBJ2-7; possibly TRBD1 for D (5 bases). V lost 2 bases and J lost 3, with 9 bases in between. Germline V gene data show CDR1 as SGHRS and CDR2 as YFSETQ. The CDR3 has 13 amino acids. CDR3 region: CASSFQGYYEQYF. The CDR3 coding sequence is TGCGCCAGCAGCTTTCAGGGCTACTACGAGCAGTACTTC.

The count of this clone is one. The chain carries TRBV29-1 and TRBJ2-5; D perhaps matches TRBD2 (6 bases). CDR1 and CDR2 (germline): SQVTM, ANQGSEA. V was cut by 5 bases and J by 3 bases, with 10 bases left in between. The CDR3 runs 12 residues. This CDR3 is CSVWGGKETQYF. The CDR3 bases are TGCAGCGTTTGGGGCGGGAAAGAGACCCAGTACTTC.

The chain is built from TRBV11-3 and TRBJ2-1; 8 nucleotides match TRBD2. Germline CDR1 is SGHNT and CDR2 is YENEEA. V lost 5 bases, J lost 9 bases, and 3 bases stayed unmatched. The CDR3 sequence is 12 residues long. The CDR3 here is CASSGTSGEQFF. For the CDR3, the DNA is TGTGCCAGCAGCGGGACTAGTGGTGAGCAGTTCTTC.

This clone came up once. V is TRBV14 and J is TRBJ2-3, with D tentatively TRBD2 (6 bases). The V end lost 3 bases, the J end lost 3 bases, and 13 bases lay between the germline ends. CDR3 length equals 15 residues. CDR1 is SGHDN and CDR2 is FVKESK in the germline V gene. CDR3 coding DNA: TGTGCCAGCAGCCAGTTTGCGGGATCAACAGATACGCAGTATTTT. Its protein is CASSQFAGSTDTQYF. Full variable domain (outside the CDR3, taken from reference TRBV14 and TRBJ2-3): EAGVTQFPSHSVIEKGQTVTLRCDPISGHDNLYWYRRVMGKEIKFLLHFVKESKQDESGMPNNRFLAERTGGTYSTLKVQPAELEDSGVYFCASSQFAGSTDTQYFGPGTRLTVL.

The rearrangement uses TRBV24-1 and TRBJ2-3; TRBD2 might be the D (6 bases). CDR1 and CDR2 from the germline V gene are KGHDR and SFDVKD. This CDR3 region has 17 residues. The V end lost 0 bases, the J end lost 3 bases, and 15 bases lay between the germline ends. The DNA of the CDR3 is TGTGCCACCAGTGATTTGTCGGGAGATTTAATAACAGATACGCAGTATTTT. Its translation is CATSDLSGDLITDTQYF.

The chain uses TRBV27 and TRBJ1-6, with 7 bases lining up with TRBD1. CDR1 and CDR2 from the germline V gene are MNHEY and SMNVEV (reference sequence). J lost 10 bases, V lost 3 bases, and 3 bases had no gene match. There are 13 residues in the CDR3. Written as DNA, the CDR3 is TGTGCCAGCAGTTTTGACAGGGACTCACCCCTCCACTTT. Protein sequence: CASSFDRDSPLHF.

In DNA, the CDR3 is TGTGCCAGCAGTGAAAGGACAGGGGACTACGAGCAGTACTTC. It specifies CASSERTGDYEQYF. V gene TRBV6-1 combines with J gene TRBJ2-7; 9 bases are shared with TRBD1. Unmatched junction bases numbered 2, after V lost 2 bases and J lost 3 bases. CDR3 length: 14 amino acids. Germline CDR1 reads MNHNS; CDR2 reads SASEGT.

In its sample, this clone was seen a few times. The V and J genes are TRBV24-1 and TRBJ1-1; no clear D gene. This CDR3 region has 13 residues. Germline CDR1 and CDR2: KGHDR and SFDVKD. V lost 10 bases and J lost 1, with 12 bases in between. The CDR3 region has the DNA TGTGCCACTAAATCCGGGAGGAACACTGAAGCTTTCTTT. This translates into CATKSGRNTEAFF.

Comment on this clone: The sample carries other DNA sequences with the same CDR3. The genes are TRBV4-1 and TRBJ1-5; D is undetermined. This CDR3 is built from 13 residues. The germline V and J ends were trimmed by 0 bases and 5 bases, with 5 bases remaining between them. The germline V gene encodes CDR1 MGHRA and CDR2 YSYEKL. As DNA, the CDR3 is TGCGCCAGCAGCCAAGATAGAGATCAGCCCCAGCATTTT. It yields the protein CASSQDRDQPQHF.

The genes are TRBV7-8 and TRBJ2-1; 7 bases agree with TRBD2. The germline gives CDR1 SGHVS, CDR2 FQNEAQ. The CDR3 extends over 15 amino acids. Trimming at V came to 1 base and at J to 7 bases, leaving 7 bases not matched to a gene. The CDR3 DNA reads TGTGCCAGCAGCTTAGGGGGGGGGAACGGGAATGAGCAGTTCTTC. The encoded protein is CASSLGGGNGNEQFF. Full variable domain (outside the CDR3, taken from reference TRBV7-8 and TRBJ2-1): GAGVSQSPRYKVAKRGQDVALRCDPISGHVSLFWYQQALGQGPEFLTYFQNEAQLDKSGLPSDRFFAERPEGSVSTLKIQRTQQEDSAVYLCASSLGGGNGNEQFFGPGTRLTVL.

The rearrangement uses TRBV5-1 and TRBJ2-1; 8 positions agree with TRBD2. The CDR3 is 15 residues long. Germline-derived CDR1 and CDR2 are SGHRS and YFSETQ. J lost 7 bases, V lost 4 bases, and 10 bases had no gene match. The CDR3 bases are TGCGCCAGCAGCCCAGTTTCAGCGGGAGAAAATGAGCAGTTCTTC. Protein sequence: CASSPVSAGENEQFF.

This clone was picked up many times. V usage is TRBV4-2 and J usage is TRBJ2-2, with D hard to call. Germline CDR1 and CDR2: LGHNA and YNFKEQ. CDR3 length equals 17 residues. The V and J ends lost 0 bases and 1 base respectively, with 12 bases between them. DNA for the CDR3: TGTGCCAGCAGCCAAGAAGGTGCTAGACTGAACACCGGGGAGCTGTTTTTT. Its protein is CASSQEGARLNTGELFF.

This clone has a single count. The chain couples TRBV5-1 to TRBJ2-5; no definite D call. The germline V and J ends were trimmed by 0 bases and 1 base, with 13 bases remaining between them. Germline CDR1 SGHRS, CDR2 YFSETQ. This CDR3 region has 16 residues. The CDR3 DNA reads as TGCGCCAGCAGCTTGGGCAGGAAATCATCCCAAGAGACCCAGTACTTC. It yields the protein CASSLGRKSSQETQYF.

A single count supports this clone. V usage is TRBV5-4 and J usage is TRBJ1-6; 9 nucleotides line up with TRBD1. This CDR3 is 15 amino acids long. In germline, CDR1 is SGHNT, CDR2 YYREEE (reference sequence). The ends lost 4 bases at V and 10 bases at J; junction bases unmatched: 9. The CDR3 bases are TGTGCCAGCAGCACACAATTGGACAGGGGATCACCCCTCCACTTT. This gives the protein CASSTQLDRGSPLHF.

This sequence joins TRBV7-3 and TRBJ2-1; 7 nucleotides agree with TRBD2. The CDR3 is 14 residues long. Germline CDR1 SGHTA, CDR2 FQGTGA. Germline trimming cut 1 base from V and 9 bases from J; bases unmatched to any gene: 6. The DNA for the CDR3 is TGTGCCAGCAGCTTAATTGGGGGAGGGATTGAGCAGTTCTTC. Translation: CASSLIGGGIEQFF. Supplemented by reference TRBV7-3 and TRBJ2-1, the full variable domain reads GAGVSQTPSNKVTEKGKYVELRCDPISGHTALYWYRQSLGQGPEFLIYFQGTGAADDSGLPNDRFFAVRPEGSVSTLKIQRTERGDSAVYLCASSLIGGGIEQFFGPGTRLTVL.

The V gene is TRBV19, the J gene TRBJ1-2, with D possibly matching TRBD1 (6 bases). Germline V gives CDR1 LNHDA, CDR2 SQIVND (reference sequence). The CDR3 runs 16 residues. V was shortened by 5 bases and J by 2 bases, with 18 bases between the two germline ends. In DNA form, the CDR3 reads TGTGCCAGTAGTTTACGACCTGGACAGCCGAACTATGGCTACACCTTC. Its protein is CASSLRPGQPNYGYTF.

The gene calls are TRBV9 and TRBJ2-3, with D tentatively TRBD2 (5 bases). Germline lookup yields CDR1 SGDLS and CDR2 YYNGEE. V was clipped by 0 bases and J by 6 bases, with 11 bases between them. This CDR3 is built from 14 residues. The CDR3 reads CASSVEGDWDTQYF. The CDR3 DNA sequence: TGTGCCAGCAGCGTAGAGGGAGATTGGGATACGCAGTATTTT. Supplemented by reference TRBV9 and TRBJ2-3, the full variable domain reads DSGVTQTPKHLITATGQRVTLRCSPRSGDLSVYWYQQSLDQGLQFLIQYYNGEERAKGNILERFSAQQFPDLHSELNLSSLELGDSALYFCASSVEGDWDTQYFGPGTRLTVL.

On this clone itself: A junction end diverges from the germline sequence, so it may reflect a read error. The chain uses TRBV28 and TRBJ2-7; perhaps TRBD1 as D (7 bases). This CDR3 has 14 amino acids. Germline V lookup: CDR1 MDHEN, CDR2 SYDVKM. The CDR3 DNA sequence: TGTGCCAGCAGTTTAACCGGAGGGGGCACCTTCAGGAACTTC. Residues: CASSLTGGGTFRNF.

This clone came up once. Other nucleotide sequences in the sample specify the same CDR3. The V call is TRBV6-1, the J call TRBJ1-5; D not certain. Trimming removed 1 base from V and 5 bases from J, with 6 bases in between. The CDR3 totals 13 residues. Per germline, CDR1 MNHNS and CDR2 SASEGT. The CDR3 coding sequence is TGTGCCAGCAGTGAAGAGAGGGATCAGCCCCAGCATTTT. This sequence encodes CASSEERDQPQHF.

The DNA of the CDR3 is TGCGCCAGCAGCCAAGAGGATGGGACAGCCTACGAGCAGTACTTC. Its protein product is CASSQEDGTAYEQYF. The chain combines TRBV4-1 with TRBJ2-7, with TRBD1 matching over 7 bases. The V and J ends lost 0 bases and 2 bases, in that order; junction bases with no gene match: 4. Per the germline V gene, CDR1 is MGHRA and CDR2 is YSYEKL. This CDR3 has 15 residues.

The CDR3 here is CASSPRTGRYEQYF. The CDR3 coding sequence is TGCGCCAGCAGCCCGAGGACAGGTCGGTACGAGCAGTACTTC. This chain links TRBV5-1 with TRBJ2-7, with 7 bases identical to TRBD1. The V gene's germline CDR1 is SGHRS and CDR2 YFSETQ. V shed 4 bases and J 4 bases; nucleotides not matched to a gene: 8. This CDR3 comprises 14 residues.